Below, 24 T cell receptor beta chains from the same sample are listed, as sequenced in a study of T cell responses to AZD1222 COVID-19 vaccine. The protocol was immunoSEQ multiplex PCR, while the TCRdb copy is restricted to in-frame clones and leaves out a portion. Here the sample spans over 120,000 clones, about 92% being singletons. Sequencing used peripheral blood, obtained on day 0 of AZD1222 vaccination. The receptors here all came from an adult in good health.

The chain uses TRBV11-3 and TRBJ1-1; no clear D. CDR3 length: 15 amino acids. The V gene's germline CDR1 is SGHNT and CDR2 YENEEA. Trimming shortened V by 3 bases and J by 6 bases, and 17 bases separated the two germline ends. In DNA form, the CDR3 reads TGTGCCAGCAGCTTTAACCCCTTGGGGATCCCTGAAGCTTTCTTT. It encodes CASSFNPLGIPEAFF.

The chain couples TRBV7-8 to TRBJ1-6; the D is unclear. Germline V gives CDR1 SGHVS, CDR2 FQNEAQ. V lost 5 bases, J lost 9 bases, and 17 bases lay in between. The CDR3 length is 15 residues. The CDR3 spells CASSPGRFVSSPLHF. DNA of the CDR3: TGTGCCAGCAGCCCAGGACGTTTTGTGAGTTCACCCCTCCACTTT.

V and J are TRBV30 and TRBJ1-6, with 7 bases matching TRBD1. V dropped 1 base and J dropped 7; count of bases not matched to a gene: 4. Per germline, CDR1 GTSNPN and CDR2 SVGIG (reference sequence). The CDR3 consists of 14 residues. The CDR3: CAWSGGQSNSPLHF. Written as DNA, the CDR3 is TGTGCCTGGAGTGGGGGACAGTCAAATTCACCCCTCCACTTT.

The chain links TRBV21-1 to TRBJ2-2; TRBD2, the table's D call, was not compared with the DNA. TRBV21-1 is a known pseudogene. This CDR3 has 14 amino acids. Here the CDR3 reads CASSMRKNTGELFF. The CDR3 DNA reads as TGTGCCAGCAGCATGAGGAAGAACACCGGGGAGCTGTTTTTT.

The chain has TRBV24-1 and TRBJ2-5; 8 nucleotides align to TRBD1. The CDR3 has 14 residues. Germline assignment: CDR1 KGHDR and CDR2 SFDVKD. Unmatched junction bases numbered 4, after V lost 4 bases and J lost 4 bases. CDR3 sequence reads: CATSDGQGGETQYF. Written as DNA, the CDR3 is TGTGCCACCAGTGACGGACAGGGAGGAGAGACCCAGTACTTC.

V and J are TRBV19 and TRBJ2-5; 8 bases map to TRBD2. This CDR3 contains 15 residues. CDR1 and CDR2 from the germline V gene are LNHDA and SQIVND (reference sequence). The trim removed 1 base at V and 3 bases at J, leaving 4 bases unmatched. The CDR3 loop is CASSIAGGGKETQYF. The CDR3 region has the DNA TGTGCCAGTAGTATAGCCGGGGGGGGAAAAGAGACCCAGTACTTC.

The gene calls are TRBV4-1 and TRBJ1-2, with 7 bases lining up with TRBD1. Trimming removed 1 base from V and 2 bases from J; junction bases left unmatched: 7. The germline V gene has CDR1 MGHRA and CDR2 YSYEKL. The CDR3 spans 16 residues. The chain's CDR3 is CASSQGQGPRNYGYTF. The CDR3 DNA follows: TGCGCCAGCAGCCAAGGACAGGGCCCCCGGAACTATGGCTACACCTTC.

About this clone: Relative to the germline gene, one junction end is altered; a read error may explain this. This chain links TRBV2 with TRBJ1-3; 8 bases match TRBD1. Germline V gene data show CDR1 as SNHLY and CDR2 as FYNNEI. This CDR3 contains 11 residues. CDR3: CASSELGGQVF. In DNA form, the CDR3 reads TGTGCCAGCAGTGAATTAGGGGGACAGGTTTTT.

This rearrangement joins TRBV18 to TRBJ2-7; TRBD1 matches at 8 bases. The CDR3 is made up of 15 amino acids. Germline V gene data show CDR1 as KGHSH and CDR2 as LQKENI. The junction had 6 bases not matched to a gene; V was cut back by 4 bases and J by 1 base. CDR3 sequence reads: CASSQEQGGSYEQYF. The CDR3 DNA reads TGTGCCAGCTCACAAGAACAGGGGGGATCCTACGAGCAGTACTTC.

V and J are TRBV30 and TRBJ1-4; a weak D match, TRBD1 (5 bases). The CDR3 is 13 amino acids. Germline CDR1 and CDR2: GTSNPN and SVGIG (reference sequence). V gave up 2 bases and J gave up 6 bases, with 10 bases separating them. CDR3 in amino acids: CAWSPGSHEKLFF. CDR3 bases: TGTGCCTGGAGTCCAGGGAGTCATGAAAAACTGTTTTTT.

This chain links TRBV11-2 with TRBJ1-2; weak D call: TRBD1 (5 bases). This CDR3 spans 14 amino acids. CDR1 SGHAT and CDR2 FQNNGV come from the germline V gene. V was cut by 3 bases and J by 4 bases, with 12 bases left in between. The CDR3 loop reads CASSLAGTPYGYTF. The CDR3 coding sequence is TGTGCCAGCAGCTTGGCCGGGACCCCCTATGGCTACACCTTC.

This chain connects TRBV2 to TRBJ1-5; 7 bases map to TRBD1. This CDR3 is built from 14 residues. From germline, CDR1 is SNHLY and CDR2 FYNNEI. Trimming took 6 bases from V and 3 from J; bases not matched to a gene: 5. CDR3 residues: CASRDRVFNQPQHF. The CDR3 region has the DNA TGTGCCAGCAGAGACAGGGTCTTCAATCAGCCCCAGCATTTT. Filled out from reference TRBV2 and TRBJ1-5, the complete variable domain reads EPEVTQTPSHQVTQMGQEVILRCVPISNHLYFYWYRQILGQKVEFLVSFYNNEISEKSEIFDDQFSVERPDGSNFTLKIRSTKLEDSAMYFCASRDRVFNQPQHFGDGTRLSIL.

This clone was seen only a few times. CDR3 in amino acids: CASSQDMANYGYTF. CDR3 DNA: TGTGCCAGCAGCCAAGATATGGCTAACTATGGCTACACCTTC. This chain links TRBV3-1 (or the pseudogene TRBV3-2) with TRBJ1-2; D is ambiguous. Germline CDR1 and CDR2: LGHDT and YNNKEL (reference sequence). CDR3 size: 14 residues. Trimming shortened V by 0 bases and J by 0 bases, and 5 bases separated the two germline ends.

V is TRBV18 and J is TRBJ2-7; D perhaps matches TRBD1 (8 bases). With 3 bases removed from V and 2 bases from J, the gap between germline ends came to 14 bases. The germline CDR1 and CDR2 sequences are KGHSH and LQKENI. CDR3 length equals 15 residues. In DNA form, the CDR3 reads TGTGCCAGCTCACCTGGACAGGGAGGGCCCTACGAGCAGTACTTC. It specifies CASSPGQGGPYEQYF.

DNA of the CDR3: TGTGCCAGCAGCCCGAACAGGGGCCGATTCACAGATACGCAGTATTTT. Amino acid sequence: CASSPNRGRFTDTQYF. The genes are TRBV11-3 and TRBJ2-3; 7 nucleotides agree with TRBD1. With 5 bases clipped from V and 2 bases from J, the junction kept 10 bases outside the gene matches. CDR3 length: 16 amino acids. CDR1 SGHNT and CDR2 YENEEA come from the germline V gene.

The V gene is TRBV2, the J gene TRBJ2-2; no clear D. Germline V CDR1 and CDR2: SNHLY, FYNNEI. This CDR3 has 15 residues. V dropped 0 bases and J dropped 2 bases, with 7 bases sitting between them. CDR3 bases: TGTGCCAGCAGTGAAGCGCCATCAAACACCGGGGAGCTGTTTTTT. It yields the protein CASSEAPSNTGELFF.

The chain has TRBV19 and TRBJ1-2; 8 nucleotides align to TRBD1. V was clipped by 3 bases and J by 8 bases; unmatched bases: 8. This CDR3 is built from 14 residues. CDR1 LNHDA and CDR2 SQIVND come from the germline V gene (reference sequence). CDR3 amino acids: CASSIQGANPGYTF. The CDR3, as DNA: TGTGCCAGTAGTATTCAGGGGGCGAATCCCGGCTACACCTTC.

The rearrangement joins TRBV10-3 to TRBJ1-2; TRBD1 agrees at 12 bases. This CDR3 comprises 16 residues. V trimming: 8 bases; J trimming: 0 bases; junction bases outside the gene matches: 7. Germline values: CDR1 ENHRY, CDR2 SYGVKD. This CDR3 reads CAIGAGQGASNYGYTF. The CDR3 DNA reads as TGTGCCATCGGGGCGGGACAGGGGGCTTCTAACTATGGCTACACCTTC.

J is TRBJ1-1 and V is TRBV19; possible D gene TRBD1, 5 bases. The CDR3 contains 18 residues. Trimming stripped 6 bases from V and 3 bases from J, with 26 bases between. Germline V CDR1 and CDR2: LNHDA, SQIVND (reference sequence). The CDR3 bases are TGTGCCAGTAGCCCCTTGGGGGGGAGCACGGAGATAGACACTGAAGCTTTCTTT. Residues: CASSPLGGSTEIDTEAFF.

The chain has TRBV13 and TRBJ2-3; D ambiguous. CDR1 is PRHDT, CDR2 FYEKMQ, per germline (reference sequence). The V end lost 5 bases, the J end lost 2 bases, and 2 bases lay between the germline ends. CDR3 length: 11 amino acids. The CDR3 nucleotides are TGTGCCAGCAGCGACACAGATACGCAGTATTTT. This sequence encodes CASSDTDTQYF.

This chain links TRBV7-3 with TRBJ2-3, with D possibly TRBD1 on 6 matching bases. Trimming took 3 bases from V and 0 from J, leaving 7 bases between them. The CDR3 length is 14 residues. Germline V gives CDR1 SGHTA, CDR2 FQGTGA. The CDR3 DNA reads TGTGCCAGCAGCTTGGGGGCTAGCACAGATACGCAGTATTTT. Residues: CASSLGASTDTQYF.

CDR3 region: CASSPGAPNTGELFF. The CDR3 DNA follows: TGTGCCAGCAGTCCAGGGGCTCCGAACACCGGGGAGCTGTTTTTT. This rearrangement joins TRBV6-5 to TRBJ2-2; D might be TRBD1 (6 bases). The CDR3 loop spans 15 amino acids. The germline V gene encodes CDR1 MNHEY and CDR2 SVGAGI. The germline V and J ends were trimmed by 5 bases and 0 bases, with 10 bases remaining between them.

The chain joins TRBV19 to TRBJ2-7, with D perhaps matching TRBD1 (5 bases). Per germline, CDR1 LNHDA and CDR2 SQIVND (reference sequence). The CDR3 has 18 amino acids. Deletions cut 5 bases from V and 1 base from J, with 24 bases between. DNA of the CDR3: TGTGCCAGTAGTCCCCAGGGTAAGCTTCTTGATCCGTCCTACGAGCAGTACTTC. This gives the protein CASSPQGKLLDPSYEQYF.

The chain has TRBV19 and TRBJ2-7, with 9 bases aligning to TRBD2. With 3 bases clipped from V and 5 bases from J, the junction kept 11 bases outside the gene matches. In germline, CDR1 is LNHDA, CDR2 SQIVND (reference sequence). The CDR3 runs to 16 residues. CDR3 sequence reads: CASSIASGGKGDEQYF. DNA for the CDR3: TGTGCCAGTAGTATCGCCAGCGGGGGGAAGGGTGACGAGCAGTACTTC.